The clone carrying this T cell receptor (beta chain) was detected only a few times. The CDR3 contains 14 residues. The ends were cut back, 0 bases at V and 5 bases at J, with 10 bases in the middle. CDR1 is SGHAT and CDR2 is FQNNGV in the germline V gene. The data originate from a study of early stage breast cancer tumors. Study-wide background: Most invasive tumors, twelve of 16, were ER+/PR+/HER2-.

Sequencing used immunoSEQ multiplex PCR; TCRdb keeps in-frame clones, though not all of them. The sample comprises approximately 11,000 clones, approximately 78% of which are singletons, and around 20% rests with the top ten. The V gene is TRBV11-2, the J gene TRBJ2-5, with D perhaps TRBD2 (5 bases). The material sequenced was breast tumor tissue. This receptor was taken from a person in their forties with breast cancer. This chain's CDR3 is CASSLEVGAETQYF. The CDR3 DNA is TGTGCCAGCAGCTTAGAAGTGGGAGCGGAGACCCAGTACTTC. The variable domain in full, completed from reference TRBV11-2 and TRBJ2-5, reads EAGVAQSPRYKIIEKRQSVAFWCNPISGHATLYWYQQILGQGPKLLIQFQNNGVVDDSQLPKDRFSAERLKGVDSTLKIQPAKLEDSAVYLCASSLEVGAETQYFGPGTRLLVL.